This TCR beta chain was observed in a study of T-cell reconstitution after alpha-beta-depleted transplantation in children. General study findings and limits: Fresh T-cell production supplied most of the T-cell counts and diversity seen one year after transplant.

Trimming pared 7 bases from V and 0 bases from J, leaving 5 bases between. CDR1 SEHNR and CDR2 FQNEAQ come from the germline V gene (reference sequence). This CDR3 spans 12 amino acids. This clonotype was recorded a few times. The target antigen is unknown. For TCRbeta, the library was prepared with unique molecular identifiers. TCRdb itself ran the PCR reads through MiXCR, one entry per CDR3 protein. The table has approximately 500,000 distinct CDR3 sequences, roughly 30% seen once; the top ten hold 30% to 40%. Source: PBMCs, taken before TCRalphabeta/CD19-depleted stem cell transplant. The chain recombines TRBV7-9 with TRBJ2-3; D is unresolved. The sequence came from a boy less than two years old with Wiskott-Aldrich syndrome, due to receive a stem cell transplant. CDR3 residues: CASTASTDTQYF. CDR3 nucleotides: TGTGCCAGCACCGCTAGCACAGATACGCAGTATTTT.